The 28 T cell receptor beta chains below come from one sample, sequenced in a study of T cell repertoires in cytomegalovirus infection. The antigens these receptors bind are not known. TCRdb re-called the reads through MiXCR, storing one row per CDR3 protein. The table lists 700,000 to 850,000 distinct CDR3 sequences, approximately 30% of them singletons. This specimen consisted of cultured CD8+ T cells from PBMCs, obtained from culture after CMV antigen stimulation. These receptors were obtained from a human donor in good health (CMV status not recorded). Some clones in this sample may be carry-over from other donors' samples.

This clonotype turned up a few times. This chain uses TRBV27 with TRBJ2-7; D could derive from TRBD1 or TRBD2 (5 bases each). CDR1 is MNHEY, CDR2 SMNVEV, per germline (reference sequence). The V end lost 5 bases, the J end lost 6 bases, and 20 bases lay between the germline ends. This CDR3 is 15 amino acids long. CDR3 residues: CASSPWGGRECEQYV. The CDR3 DNA sequence: TGTGCCAGCAGTCCTTGGGGTGGCAGGGAGTGCGAGCAGTACGTC.

J is TRBJ1-2 and V is TRBV27; weak D call: TRBD1 (6 bases). V was clipped by 6 bases and J by 8 bases, with 22 bases between them. This CDR3 is 15 amino acids long. Germline CDR1 is MNHEY and CDR2 is SMNVEV (reference sequence). The CDR3 DNA sequence: TGTGCCAGCAGCCCCCCCGGGGGGGGCGCAGAGGGCTACACCTTC. Translation: CASSPPGGGAEGYTF.

The V gene is TRBV6-5, the J gene TRBJ2-7; TRBD1 aligns across 7 bases. Germline-derived CDR1 and CDR2 are MNHEY and SVGAGI. The CDR3 extends over 15 amino acids. With 0 bases clipped from V and 3 bases from J, the junction kept 5 bases outside the gene matches. The CDR3 DNA reads TGTGCCAGCAGTTACTCGAACGACAGGGTCTACGAGCAGTACTTC. Translating it yields CASSYSNDRVYEQYF.

This clonotype was counted ten times or more. V is TRBV6-1 and J is TRBJ2-4; D call uncertain. Germline V CDR1 and CDR2: MNHNS, SASEGT. Trimming took off 7 bases at V and 0 bases at J, with 7 bases between the two ends. The CDR3 runs 13 residues. CDR3 DNA sequence: TGTGCCAGCACCCCTGGAGCCAAAAACATTCAGTACTTC. Its protein is CASTPGAKNIQYF.

The table lists this clonotype with a count of one. The missing conserved phenylalanine or tryptophan at the end of this CDR3 makes a read error likely. The V and J genes are TRBV28 and TRBJ1-5; D ambiguous. Trimming cost V 7 bases and J 4 bases, with 17 bases left between them. CDR3 size: 15 residues. CDR1 MDHEN and CDR2 SYDVKM come from the germline V gene. CDR3 sequence reads: CASNLPAGWNQPQHL. CDR3 coding DNA: TGTGCCAGCAATCTACCGGCGGGGTGGAATCAGCCCCAGCATTTA.

A word on this clonotype: A read error is possible here, since a much larger clone lies one base away. The chain combines TRBV7-6 with TRBJ2-2, with TRBD2 as a possible D gene (6 bases). Germline-derived CDR1 and CDR2 are SGHVS and FNYEAQ. The length of the CDR3 is 18 residues. CDR3 in DNA: TGTGCCAGCAGCTTAGCGAGTTCCGGGACTGCGAACATCGGGGAGCTGTTTTTT. It encodes CASSLASSGTANIGELFF.

This clonotype was observed a handful of times. The chain links TRBV7-8 to TRBJ2-3, with D possibly TRBD1 on 5 matching bases. This CDR3 is built from 16 residues. From germline, CDR1 is SGHVS and CDR2 FQNEAQ. Trimming left V 5 bases short and J 3 bases short, with 18 bases between. The CDR3 sequence: CASSTGWAGLTDTQYF. The CDR3 DNA follows: TGTGCCAGCAGCACCGGTTGGGCAGGGTTGACAGATACGCAGTATTTT.

This clonotype was detected ten times or more. The chain joins TRBV7-2 to TRBJ1-3, with 7 bases aligning to TRBD1. Germline V gene sequence: CDR1 SGHTA, CDR2 FQGNSA. The trim removed 5 bases at V and 7 bases at J, leaving 11 bases unmatched. CDR3 length: 15 residues. CDR3 sequence: CASSPFPGGANTIYF. For the CDR3, the DNA is TGTGCCAGCAGCCCATTTCCAGGGGGGGCGAACACCATATATTTT.

This clonotype was seen a handful of times. The chain employs TRBV7-9 and TRBJ2-5, with 8 positions matching TRBD2. Germline values: CDR1 SEHNR, CDR2 FQNEAQ (reference sequence). This CDR3 comprises 16 residues. The V and J ends lost 5 bases and 6 bases, in that order; junction bases with no gene match: 14. The CDR3 DNA sequence: TGTGCCAGCAGCCCCCCGAGCAGCGGGGGTCAGAAGACCCAGTACTTC. Amino acids: CASSPPSSGGQKTQYF.

This clonotype was picked up many times. The chain combines TRBV7-9 with TRBJ1-1; 9 bases line up with TRBD1. From germline, CDR1 is SEHNR and CDR2 FQNEAQ (reference sequence). This CDR3 has 16 amino acids. V shed 4 bases and J 5 bases; nucleotides not matched to a gene: 11. The DNA for the CDR3 is TGTGCCAGCAGCTCGTTCACCGGGACAGGGAAAACTGAAGCTTTCTTT. Translated, it gives CASSSFTGTGKTEAFF.

For this clonotype: A much larger clone lies a single base off, so this may be a read error. The V and J genes are TRBV7-2 and TRBJ2-1, with 14 bases lining up with TRBD2. CDR3 length: 17 amino acids. Germline V gene data show CDR1 as SGHTA and CDR2 as FQGNSA. The CDR3 reads CDSSLFGTSGGYNEQFF. The CDR3 DNA follows: TGTGACAGCAGCTTATTCGGGACTAGCGGGGGATACAATGAGCAGTTCTTC. Full variable domain (missing parts from reference TRBV7-2 and TRBJ2-1): GAGVSQSPSNKVTEKGKDVELRCDPISGHTALYWYRQSLGQGLEFLIYFQGNSAPDKSGLPSDRFSAERTGGSVSTLTIQRTQQEDSAVYLCDSSLFGTSGGYNEQFFGPGTRLTVL.

This clonotype has more than one count but fewer than ten. Relative to the germline gene, one junction end is altered; a read error may explain this. The chain is built from TRBV20-1 and TRBJ2-3; 7 bases are shared with TRBD2. The CDR3 has 16 residues. Germline values: CDR1 DFQATT, CDR2 SNEGSKA (reference sequence). The CDR3 region is CSARDMSGARTGTQYF. The CDR3 DNA reads TGCAGTGCTAGAGATATGAGCGGGGCTCGCACAGGTACGCAGTATTTT.

The V and J genes are TRBV24-1 and TRBJ1-1; TRBD1 matches 10 bases. The CDR3 contains 15 residues. In germline, CDR1 is KGHDR, CDR2 SFDVKD. V lost 2 bases to trimming and J lost 6 bases; unmatched junction nucleotides: 5. The CDR3 nucleotides are TGTGCCACCAGTGATTGGGGACAGGGGTACGCTGAAGCTTTCTTT. It codes for CATSDWGQGYAEAFF.

The chain employs TRBV28 and TRBJ1-5; D gene uncertain. This CDR3 comprises 15 residues. V lost 3 bases and J lost 2, with 11 bases in between. Germline V CDR1 and CDR2: MDHEN, SYDVKM. CDR3 sequence: CASSFPDVRNQPQHF. CDR3 nucleotide sequence: TGTGCCAGCAGTTTCCCCGACGTACGCAATCAGCCCCAGCATTTT. Together with reference TRBV28 and TRBJ1-5, the CDR3 gives the full variable domain: DVKVTQSSRYLVKRTGEKVFLECVQDMDHENMFWYRQDPGLGLRLIYFSYDVKMKEKGDIPEGYSVSREKKERFSLILESASTNQTSMYLCASSFPDVRNQPQHFGDGTRLSIL.

The chain links TRBV4-1 to TRBJ2-4; TRBD1 matches at 10 bases. The V gene's germline CDR1 is MGHRA and CDR2 YSYEKL. V shed 2 bases and J 7 bases; nucleotides not matched to a gene: 8. The CDR3 totals 16 residues. CDR3 in amino acids: CASSQRGGQGSNIQYF. As DNA, the CDR3 is TGCGCCAGCAGCCAAAGGGGGGGACAGGGGTCCAACATTCAGTACTTC.

The chain combines TRBV7-9 with TRBJ2-1; D not resolved. In germline, CDR1 is SEHNR, CDR2 FQNEAQ (reference sequence). With 4 bases removed from V and 7 bases from J, the gap between germline ends came to 5 bases. The CDR3 contains 11 residues. The CDR3 nucleotides are TGTGCCAGCAGCTATAAAAATGAGCAGTTCTTC. Its translation is CASSYKNEQFF.

This rearrangement joins TRBV20-1 to TRBJ2-7; a weak D match, TRBD2 (5 bases). Looked up from germline, CDR1 is DFQATT and CDR2 is SNEGSKA (reference sequence). The CDR3 extends over 11 amino acids. V lost 6 bases to trimming and J lost 6 bases, with 12 bases between them. This chain's CDR3 is CSAPRGGEQYF. The CDR3 DNA sequence: TGCAGTGCCCCCCGGGGTGGCGAGCAGTACTTC.

The chain uses TRBV5-1 and TRBJ2-2; D is ambiguous. The CDR3 loop spans 14 amino acids. Germline assignment: CDR1 SGHRS and CDR2 YFSETQ. Trimming stripped 4 bases from V and 7 bases from J, with 14 bases between. The CDR3 loop is CASSGSVSNGELFF. In DNA, the CDR3 is TGCGCCAGCAGCGGTAGTGTGTCTAACGGGGAGCTGTTTTTT.

The chain combines TRBV7-2 with TRBJ2-7; no clear D. Germline values: CDR1 SGHTA, CDR2 FQGNSA. The CDR3 has 12 residues. V was cut by 3 bases and J by 3 bases, with 6 bases left in between. The CDR3 loop is CASSFPGYEQYV. The CDR3 DNA sequence: TGTGCCAGCAGCTTCCCCGGCTACGAGCAGTACGTC.

Ten or more counts support this clonotype. The V call is TRBV6-1, the J call TRBJ1-2; D not certain. The V and J ends lost 3 bases and 4 bases respectively, with 9 bases between them. The germline CDR1 and CDR2 sequences are MNHNS and SASEGT. CDR3 size: 13 residues. The CDR3 nucleotides are TGTGCCAGCAGTGACAGAGTATTCTATGGCTACACCTTC. Amino acid sequence: CASSDRVFYGYTF.

Concerning this clonotype itself: Germline and junction disagree at one end, which may indicate a read error. This CDR3 is CANSSYETRSRYGYTF. Written as DNA, the CDR3 is TGTGCCAACAGCTCCTATGAGACTCGGTCTCGGTATGGCTACACCTTC. The chain joins TRBV7-4 to TRBJ1-2; D is undetermined. The CDR3 length is 16 residues. Germline CDR1 is SGHVT and CDR2 is SQSDAQ.

This clonotype has more than one count but fewer than ten. This chain uses TRBV5-6 with TRBJ2-1; D gene ambiguous. CDR3 length equals 15 residues. V gave up 2 bases and J gave up 2 bases, with 11 bases separating them. The germline V gene encodes CDR1 SGHDT and CDR2 YYEEEE. The CDR3 here is CASSFRDTPYNEQFF. The CDR3 DNA follows: TGTGCCAGCAGCTTCCGCGACACTCCCTACAATGAGCAGTTCTTC. The full variable domain, rest sourced from reference TRBV5-6 and TRBJ2-1, is DAGVTQSPTHLIKTRGQQVTLRCSPKSGHDTVSWYQQALGQGPQFIFQYYEEEERQRGNFPDRFSGHQFPNYSSELNVNALLLGDSALYLCASSFRDTPYNEQFFGPGTRLTVL.

This clonotype occurred a few times. V and J are TRBV12-3 or TRBV12-4 and TRBJ2-3; 9 bases match TRBD2. The CDR3 is made up of 15 amino acids. V shed 7 bases, J shed 4 bases, and the junction held 9 bases outside the gene matches. The DNA for the CDR3 is TGTGCCAGCACCCTCGGGCGGGGGGGTTCAGATACGCAGTATTTT. Amino acids: CASTLGRGGSDTQYF.

The chain couples TRBV7-9 to TRBJ2-3; D is unclear. Trimming took off 0 bases at V and 5 bases at J, with 6 bases between the two ends. This CDR3 spans 13 amino acids. Looked up from germline, CDR1 is SEHNR and CDR2 is FQNEAQ (reference sequence). This chain's CDR3 is CASSLAWKDTQYF. The CDR3 nucleotides are TGTGCCAGCAGCTTAGCTTGGAAAGATACGCAGTATTTT.

This clonotype appeared a few times. This chain uses TRBV12-3 or TRBV12-4 with TRBJ2-1; D might be TRBD1 (6 bases). CDR3 length equals 14 residues. Trimming stripped 1 base from V and 8 bases from J, with 12 bases between. The CDR3 DNA reads as TGTGCCAGCAGTTTAGTTTTGGGGGCGGATGAGCAGTTCTTC. Amino acids: CASSLVLGADEQFF.

The rearrangement joins TRBV5-4 to TRBJ1-1; 8 bases fit TRBD1. V gave up 3 bases and J gave up 3 bases; unmatched junction bases: 4. Looked up from germline, CDR1 is SGHNT and CDR2 is YYREEE (reference sequence). The CDR3 is made up of 14 amino acids. The CDR3 coding sequence is TGTGCCAGCAGCTGGACAGGGATTGACACTGAAGCTTTCTTT. Its protein product is CASSWTGIDTEAFF.

This clonotype was detected a few times. In DNA, the CDR3 is TGCAGTGCTATTTTGCGGGGGCCTAGCACAGATACGCAGTATTTT. As protein: CSAILRGPSTDTQYF. This chain links TRBV20-1 with TRBJ2-3; TRBD2 might be the D (7 bases). This CDR3 region has 15 residues. Trimming stripped 4 bases from V and 0 bases from J, with 14 bases between. Germline values: CDR1 DFQATT, CDR2 SNEGSKA (reference sequence).

This clonotype was seen a few times. The chain is built from TRBV20-1 and TRBJ1-2, with TRBD1 matching over 7 bases. V was clipped by 4 bases and J by 5 bases; unmatched bases: 7. This CDR3 is 13 amino acids long. Germline V gene sequence: CDR1 DFQATT, CDR2 SNEGSKA (reference sequence). CDR3 residues: CSAMGQTIYGYTF. CDR3 DNA sequence: TGCAGTGCTATGGGACAGACCATTTATGGCTACACCTTC.